Listed below are T cell receptor beta chains from one sample, sequenced in a study of T cells in localized non-small cell lung cancer. Assay used: immunoSEQ multiplex PCR; TCRdb lists only in-frame clones, some missing. The data hold over 15,000 clones, with roughly 90% observed a single time. The specimen comprised peripheral blood, sampled before any cancer treatment. The origin of the receptors is a male donor aged 60 or over with stage II squamous cell lung carcinoma. Both conserved end residues are part of each CDR3. A D gene is named only where the DNA matches it firmly. Only part of the rows carry a size: once, few, many, or a class if the clone is expanded.

- TRBJ2-7 TRBD2 TRBV9 TGTGCCAGCAGCTCATTGGCGGGAGGGCCGTACGAGCAGTACTTC CASSSLAGGPYEQYF
- TRBJ2-4 - TRBV2 TGTGCCAGCCAAATCGGGACCGCAGTAGCCAAAAACATTCAGTACTTC CASQIGTAVAKNIQYF
- TRBJ2-7 - TRBV5-1 TGCGCCAGCAGCGATCCCAGCAGTTCCTACGAGCAGTACTTC CASSDPSSSYEQYF
few TRBJ1-4 - TRBV28 TGTGCCAGCAGTCCCCACGCAACTAATGAAAAACTGTTTTTT CASSPHATNEKLFF
- TRBJ2-7 - TRBV5-5 TGTGCCAGCAGCTTGGCCGTAAACGGCGAGCAGTACTTC CASSLAVNGEQYF
- TRBJ1-2 - TRBV7-2 TGTGCCAGCAGCTCGAGCGGGGGAGGCTATGGCTACACCTTC CASSSSGGGYGYTF
- TRBJ1-2 - TRBV19 TGTGCCAGTAAACCCAGGGGCCGGAATGGCTACACCTTC CASKPRGRNGYTF
- TRBJ2-7 TRBD1 TRBV10-1 TGCGCCAGCAGTGAGTCGCGAACAGGGGGTAGATACGAGCAGTACTTC CASSESRTGGRYEQYF
- TRBJ1-2 - TRBV19 TGTGCCAGTAGTGAACTCAGGGGAAGTTCACTCAACTATGGCTACACCTTC CASSELRGSSLNYGYTF
- TRBJ2-1 TRBD2 TRBV29-1 TGCGGCGCCTTCGGCGACTGGCGGGGGAATGAGCAGTTCTTC CGAFGDWRGNEQFF
- TRBJ2-3 - TRBV23-1 TGCGCCAGCAGTCAATCCGTGCCAGCTAGCACAGATACGCAGTATTTT CASSQSVPASTDTQYF
- TRBJ2-7 TRBD1 TRBV28 TGTGCCAGCAGTTCCCCGGGACAGGGCGACACCTACGAGCAGTACTTC CASSSPGQGDTYEQYF
- TRBJ2-5 - TRBV7-2 TGTGCCAGCAGCTTACAGCAGACCAAAGAGACCCAGTACTTC CASSLQQTKETQYF
- TRBJ2-1 TRBD2 TRBV4-1 TGCGCCAGCAGCCAAGCCGCGGGAGTAAAGTCTCACAATGAGCAGTTCTTC CASSQAAGVKSHNEQFF
- TRBJ1-5 - TRBV19 TGTGCCAGTAGTATAGATGAGGCCAGGGCCCAGCCCCAGCATTTT CASSIDEARAQPQHF
- TRBJ1-2 - TRBV18 TGTGCCAGCTCACCACCCTCCAGGGCGAACTATGGCTACACCTTC CASSPPSRANYGYTF
- TRBJ2-7 TRBD2 TRBV2 TGTGCCAGCAGCGGAGGACTAGCGGGAACCTACGAGCAGTACTTC CASSGGLAGTYEQYF
- TRBJ2-1 - TRBV11-2 TGTGCCAGCAGCTTAGGCCCCAGTACTGAGCAGTTCTTC CASSLGPSTEQFF
- TRBJ2-6 - TRBV19 TGTGCCAGTAGTATAGTTGGCACATTCTCTGGGGCCAACGTCCTGACTTTC CASSIVGTFSGANVLTF
- TRBJ2-1 - TRBV10-3 TGTGCCATCCAAGACAATTACAATGAGCAGTTCTTC CAIQDNYNEQFF
- TRBJ2-7 TRBD2 TRBV2 TGTGCCAGCAGTTTAATAGCGGGAGTCGACGAGCAGTACTTC CASSLIAGVDEQYF
few TRBJ1-5 TRBD1 TRBV18 TGTGCCAGCTCACCGCGGACAGGGGCCGATCAGCCCCAGCATTTT CASSPRTGADQPQHF
- TRBJ1-1 - TRBV20-1 TGCAGTGCTAGAGCCCGGGGTGAAGCTTTCTTT CSARARGEAFF
- TRBJ2-3 - TRBV6-1 TGTGCCAGCAGTGAAGGGTGGGGAACAGATACGCAGTATTTT CASSEGWGTDTQYF
- TRBJ1-1 - TRBV12-5 TGTGCTAGTGGTTTTACACAGGGAGGTTTCACTGAAGCTTTCTTT CASGFTQGGFTEAFF
- TRBJ2-7 - TRBV23-1 TGCGCCAGCACGGAGCAGTACTTC CASTEQYF
- TRBJ2-7 - TRBV7-9 TGTGCCAGCAGCCGGTTTTGGGACGAGCAGTACTTC CASSRFWDEQYF
- TRBJ1-4 - TRBV6-5 TGTGCCAGCAGCAGGGGACTTAATGAAAAACTGTTTTTT CASSRGLNEKLFF
- TRBJ2-1 - TRBV7-2 TGTGCCAGCAGCTTGGTTTCTGAGCAGTTCTTC CASSLVSEQFF